The clone carrying this TCR beta chain was seen more than once but under ten times. The source of the sample is a study of Graves' ophthalmopathy and Graves' hyperthyroidism. CDR3 regions of TCR beta were amplified from RNA transcripts. After a first-round RT-PCR with HTBI primers, a second-round multiplex PCR was run. MiXCR was run by TCRdb on the multiplex PCR reads, yielding one entry per CDR3 protein. The sample consists of 900,000 to 1,200,000 distinct CDR3 sequences, approximately 35% of them appearing once. Trimming took 4 bases from V and 7 from J, leaving 20 bases between them. Germline CDR1 and CDR2: SGHNT and YYREEE (reference sequence). The CDR3 length is 16 residues.

The J gene is TRBJ2-2, the V gene TRBV5-4; tentatively, D is TRBD1 (6 bases). The receptor's source is an adult man with Graves' hyperthyroidism. The sample comprised peripheral blood or thyroid tissue (not recorded which). CDR3 DNA: TGTGCCAGCAGCATCCGTCGTGGCAGGGGTATCGGGGAGCTGTTTTTT. Amino acid sequence: CASSIRRGRGIGELFF.